A selection of T cell receptor beta chains follows, all from one sample in a study of Graves' ophthalmopathy and Graves' hyperthyroidism. Via MiXCR, TCRdb re-called the multiplex PCR reads, giving one row per CDR3 protein. The sample lists over a million distinct CDR3 sequences; less than 45% were seen once. The specimen sequenced was peripheral blood or thyroid tissue (not recorded which). The receptors here all came from an adult man with Graves' hyperthyroidism. Both conserved end residues are part of each CDR3. A row's size may be missing; if present it is once, few, many or a size class.

v_call: TRBV7-9
clone_size: .
j_call: TRBJ1-2
cdr3_aa: CASSYPRATGYTF

v_call: TRBV9
clone_size: few
j_call: TRBJ2-2
cdr3_aa: CASSVARTGRTGELFF

v_call: TRBV29-1
clone_size: once
j_call: TRBJ1-2
cdr3_aa: CSVERAGDGYTF

v_call: TRBV7-8
clone_size: many
j_call: TRBJ1-1
cdr3_aa: CASSATEMNTEAFF

v_call: TRBV20-1
clone_size: many
j_call: TRBJ1-1
cdr3_aa: CSGPGAMNTEAFF

v_call: TRBV25-1
clone_size: .
j_call: TRBJ2-3
cdr3_aa: CASSDMGGRGDTQYF

v_call: TRBV5-4
clone_size: many
j_call: TRBJ2-5
cdr3_aa: CASSLEVRGRGETQYF

v_call: TRBV7-2
clone_size: .
j_call: TRBJ2-3
cdr3_aa: CASSLTRTDYTDTQYF

v_call: TRBV10-3
clone_size: many
j_call: TRBJ1-1
cdr3_aa: CAISSGRNTEAFF

v_call: TRBV29-1
clone_size: .
j_call: TRBJ2-3
cdr3_aa: CSAVGASGISGDTQYF

v_call: TRBV10-3
clone_size: .
j_call: TRBJ1-2
cdr3_aa: CAISESGRVGYTF

v_call: TRBV27
clone_size: once
j_call: TRBJ2-7
cdr3_aa: CASQTGTGGSYEQYF

v_call: TRBV7-2
clone_size: .
j_call: TRBJ2-7
cdr3_aa: CASSWGRVRSYEQYF

v_call: TRBV29-1
clone_size: once
j_call: TRBJ1-2
cdr3_aa: CSVRTAQGAPEVDGYTF

v_call: TRBV3-1
clone_size: few
j_call: TRBJ1-1
cdr3_aa: CASSQKDNTEAFF

v_call: TRBV7-2
clone_size: many
j_call: TRBJ1-4
cdr3_aa: CASSLNRLANEKLFF

v_call: TRBV20-1
clone_size: .
j_call: TRBJ2-7
cdr3_aa: CSAFGQAYEQYF

v_call: TRBV10-3
clone_size: .
j_call: TRBJ2-5
cdr3_aa: CASLGNAGKTQYF

v_call: TRBV20-1
clone_size: many
j_call: TRBJ2-2
cdr3_aa: CSASESGELFF

v_call: TRBV5-1
clone_size: .
j_call: TRBJ1-2
cdr3_aa: CASSLVWGYTF

v_call: TRBV20-1
clone_size: .
j_call: TRBJ2-6
cdr3_aa: CSAQHINRGPSGANVLTF

v_call: TRBV20-1
clone_size: .
j_call: TRBJ1-6
cdr3_aa: CSARDGGSQISPLHF

v_call: TRBV6-2/TRBV6-3
clone_size: few
j_call: TRBJ1-3
cdr3_aa: CASKDPAAGNTIYF

v_call: TRBV7-3
clone_size: few
j_call: TRBJ2-2
cdr3_aa: CAAAGVGHTGELFF

v_call: TRBV29-1
clone_size: .
j_call: TRBJ2-3
cdr3_aa: CSVDDPAPDTQYF

v_call: TRBV12-3/TRBV12-4
clone_size: few
j_call: TRBJ1-5
cdr3_aa: CASSPYTENQPQHF

v_call: TRBV5-1
clone_size: .
j_call: TRBJ2-5
cdr3_aa: CASRRTGDNQETQYF

v_call: TRBV7-2
clone_size: many
j_call: TRBJ2-7
cdr3_aa: CASSRTGTGPSYEQYF

v_call: TRBV11-2
clone_size: many
j_call: TRBJ2-7
cdr3_aa: CASNPSGGSEQYF

v_call: TRBV9
clone_size: few
j_call: TRBJ1-5
cdr3_aa: CASSSGQGASNQPQHF

v_call: TRBV7-9
clone_size: .
j_call: TRBJ1-1
cdr3_aa: CASSTEGGRQFTEAFF

v_call: TRBV29-1
clone_size: many
j_call: TRBJ1-4
cdr3_aa: CSVGGNEKLFF

v_call: TRBV5-6
clone_size: few
j_call: TRBJ1-4
cdr3_aa: CASSFTRDTNEKLFF

v_call: TRBV7-2
clone_size: many
j_call: TRBJ2-5
cdr3_aa: CASSLSFGETQYF

v_call: TRBV25-1
clone_size: few
j_call: TRBJ2-7
cdr3_aa: CASKTSGGSYEQYF

v_call: TRBV29-1
clone_size: .
j_call: TRBJ2-7
cdr3_aa: CSVEARANYGYEQYF

v_call: TRBV10-3
clone_size: .
j_call: TRBJ1-2
cdr3_aa: CAISAQDSLLNYGYTF

v_call: TRBV7-2
clone_size: .
j_call: TRBJ1-4
cdr3_aa: CASSLAMDGEKLFF